This section outlines one TCR beta chain sequence together with its context. The sample belongs to a study of blood T cell repertoires in COVID-19. Across the study: The study drew acute and convalescent COVID-19 samples from the United States, Italy and Spain. In each case, the material was cDNA or gDNA derived from T cells, B-cell-depleted T cells, or PBMCs.

The protocol was immunoSEQ multiplex PCR, while the TCRdb copy is restricted to in-frame clones and leaves out a portion. The sample records 300,000 to 450,000 clones, around 87% being singletons. Recruited during active infection, patients (from Seattle) were subsequently followed longitudinally. CDR1 is MDHEN, CDR2 SYDVKM, per germline. V lost 3 bases, J lost 2 bases, and 6 bases stayed unmatched. The CDR3 length is 16 residues. The V and J genes are TRBV28 and TRBJ1-5; 8 nucleotides align to TRBD1. The receptor was isolated from a woman aged 30 to 39 with COVID-19, enrolled during active disease. The sequencing sample was made of peripheral blood. CDR3 in amino acids: CASSFYQGAGNQPQHF. CDR3 nucleotides: TGTGCCAGCAGTTTTTATCAGGGGGCTGGCAATCAGCCCCAGCATTTT.